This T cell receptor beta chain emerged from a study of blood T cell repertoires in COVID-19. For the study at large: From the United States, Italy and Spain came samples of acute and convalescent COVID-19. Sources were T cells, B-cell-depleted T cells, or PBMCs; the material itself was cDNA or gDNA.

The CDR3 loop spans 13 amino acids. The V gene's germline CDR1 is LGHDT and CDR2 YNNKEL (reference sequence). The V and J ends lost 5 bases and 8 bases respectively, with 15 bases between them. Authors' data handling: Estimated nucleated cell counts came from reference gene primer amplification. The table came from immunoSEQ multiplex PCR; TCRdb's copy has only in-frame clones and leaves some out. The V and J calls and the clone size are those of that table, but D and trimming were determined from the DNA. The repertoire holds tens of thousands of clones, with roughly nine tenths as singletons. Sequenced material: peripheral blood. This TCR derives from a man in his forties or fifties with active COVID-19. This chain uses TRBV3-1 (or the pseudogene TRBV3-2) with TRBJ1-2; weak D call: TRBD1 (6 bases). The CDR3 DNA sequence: TGTGCCAGCAGCTTAACCACAGGGATCGGCTACACCTTC. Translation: CASSLTTGIGYTF.